This TCR beta chain was documented in a study of response to subunit inactivated influenza vaccine. Whole-study findings and limits: Each seasonal influenza vaccination, the authors suggested, recruits few new T cells.

Details on this clonotype: Its antigen remains unknown.

TCRdb fed the RT-PCR reads into MiXCR, producing one record per CDR3 protein. Of about 160,000 distinct CDR3 sequences detected, approximately 10% appear once; the ten largest clones hold 9.5% to 15%. Germline loops: CDR1 SGHTA, CDR2 FQGTGA. This CDR3 region has 13 residues. The ends were cut back, 8 bases at V and 6 bases at J, with 15 bases in the middle. The source material was non-naive T cells sorted from PBMCs, sampled 35 to 45 days after vaccination. This chain connects TRBV7-3 to TRBJ2-3; D is perhaps TRBD2 (6 bases). The receptor was isolated from a man aged 45-65 years who received an inactivated influenza vaccine. The CDR3 coding sequence is TGTGCCAGCGGACTAAGCTCGTCTGATACGCAGTATTTT. Its protein product is CASGLSSSDTQYF.